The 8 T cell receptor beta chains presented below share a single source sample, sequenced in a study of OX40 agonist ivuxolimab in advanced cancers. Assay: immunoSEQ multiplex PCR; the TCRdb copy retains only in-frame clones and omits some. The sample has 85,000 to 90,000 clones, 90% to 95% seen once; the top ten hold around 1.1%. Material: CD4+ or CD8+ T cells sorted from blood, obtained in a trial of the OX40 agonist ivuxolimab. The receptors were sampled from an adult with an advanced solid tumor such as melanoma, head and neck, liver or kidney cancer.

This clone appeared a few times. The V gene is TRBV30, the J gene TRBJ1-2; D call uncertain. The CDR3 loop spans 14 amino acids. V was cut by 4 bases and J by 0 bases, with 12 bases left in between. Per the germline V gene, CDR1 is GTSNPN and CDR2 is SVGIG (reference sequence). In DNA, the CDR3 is TGTGCCTGGAAGGGCGCTGCTACTAACTATGGCTACACCTTC. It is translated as CAWKGAATNYGYTF. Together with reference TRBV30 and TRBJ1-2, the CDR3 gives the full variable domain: SQTIHQWPATLVQPVGSPLSLECTVEGTSNPNLYWYRQAAGRGLQLLFYSVGIGQISSEVPQNLSASRPQDRQFILSSKKLLLSDSGFYLCAWKGAATNYGYTFGSGTRLTVV.

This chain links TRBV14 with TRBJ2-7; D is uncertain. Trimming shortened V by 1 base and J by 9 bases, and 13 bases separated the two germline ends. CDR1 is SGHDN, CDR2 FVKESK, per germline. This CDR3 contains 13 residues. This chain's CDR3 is CASSQVSRVGQYF. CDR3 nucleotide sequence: TGTGCCAGCAGCCAAGTAAGCCGGGTAGGGCAGTACTTC. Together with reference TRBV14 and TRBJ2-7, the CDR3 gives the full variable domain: EAGVTQFPSHSVIEKGQTVTLRCDPISGHDNLYWYRRVMGKEIKFLLHFVKESKQDESGMPNNRFLAERTGGTYSTLKVQPAELEDSGVYFCASSQVSRVGQYFGPGTRLTVT.

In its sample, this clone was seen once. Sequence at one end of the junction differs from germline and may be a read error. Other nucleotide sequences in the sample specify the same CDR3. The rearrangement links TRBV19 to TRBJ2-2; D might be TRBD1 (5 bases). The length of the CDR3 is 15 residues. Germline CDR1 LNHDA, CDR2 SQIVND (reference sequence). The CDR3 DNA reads TGCGCCAGTAGTATTCAGGGCGCGAACACCGGGGAGCTGTTTTTT. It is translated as CASSIQGANTGELFF.

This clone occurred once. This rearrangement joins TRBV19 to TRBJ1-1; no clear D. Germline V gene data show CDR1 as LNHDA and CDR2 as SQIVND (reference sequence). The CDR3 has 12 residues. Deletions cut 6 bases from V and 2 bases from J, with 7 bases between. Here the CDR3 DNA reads TGTGCCAGTAGGGTCTCAAACACTGAAGCTTTCTTT. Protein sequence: CASRVSNTEAFF. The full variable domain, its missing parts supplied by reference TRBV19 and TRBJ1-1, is DGGITQSPKYLFRKEGQNVTLSCEQNLNHDAMYWYRQDPGQGLRLIYYSQIVNDFQKGDIAEGYSVSREKKESFPLTVTSAQKNPTAFYLCASRVSNTEAFFGQGTRLTVV.

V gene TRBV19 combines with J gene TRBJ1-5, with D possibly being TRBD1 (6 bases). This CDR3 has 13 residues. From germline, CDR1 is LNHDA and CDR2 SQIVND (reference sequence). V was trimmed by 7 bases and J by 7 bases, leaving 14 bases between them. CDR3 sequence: CASTPGGRQPQHF. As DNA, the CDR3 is TGTGCCAGTACCCCGGGGGGCCGACAGCCCCAGCATTTT.

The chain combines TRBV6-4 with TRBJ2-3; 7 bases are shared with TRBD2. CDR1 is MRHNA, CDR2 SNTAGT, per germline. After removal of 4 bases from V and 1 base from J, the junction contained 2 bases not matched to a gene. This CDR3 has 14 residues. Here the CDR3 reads CASSAAGGTDTQYF. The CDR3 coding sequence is TGTGCCAGCAGTGCCGCGGGAGGCACAGATACGCAGTATTTT.

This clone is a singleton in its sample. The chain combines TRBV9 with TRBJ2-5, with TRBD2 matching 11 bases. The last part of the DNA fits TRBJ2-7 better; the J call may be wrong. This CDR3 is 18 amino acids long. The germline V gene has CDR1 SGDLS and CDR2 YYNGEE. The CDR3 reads CASSVADILAGEDHEQYF. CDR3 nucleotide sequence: TGTGCCAGCAGCGTAGCCGATATACTAGCGGGAGAAGACCACGAGCAGTACTTC.

Here the CDR3 DNA reads TGTGCCAGCACCAAACTAGCGGGAGCGTACGAGCAGTACTTC. Amino acids: CASTKLAGAYEQYF. The chain couples TRBV7-8 to TRBJ2-7; 11 bases fit TRBD2. The junction had 6 bases not matched to a gene; V was cut back by 7 bases and J by 4 bases. The CDR3 extends over 14 amino acids. In germline, CDR1 is SGHVS, CDR2 FQNEAQ.